A single sample is the source of the 13 T cell receptor beta chains below, sequenced in a study of OX40 agonist ivuxolimab in advanced cancers. Clones were read by immunoSEQ multiplex PCR, and TCRdb kept only the in-frame ones, dropping some. The sample includes 55,000 to 80,000 clones, 84% of them seen just once. The specimen comprised CD4+ or CD8+ T cells sorted from blood, sampled in a trial of the OX40 agonist ivuxolimab. Receptor source: an adult with an advanced solid tumor such as melanoma, head and neck, liver or kidney cancer.

This chain joins TRBV5-1 and TRBJ2-3; D remains ambiguous. The V end was cut by 0 bases, the J end by 2 bases, with 7 bases between. CDR1 and CDR2 (germline): SGHRS, YFSETQ. This CDR3 region has 14 residues. CDR3 DNA: TGCGCCAGCAGCTTGGTCCCGCTCACAGATACGCAGTATTTT. Residues: CASSLVPLTDTQYF.

The chain employs TRBV7-6 and TRBJ2-3; 7 nucleotides agree with TRBD1. Per germline, CDR1 SGHVS and CDR2 FNYEAQ. CDR3 length equals 15 residues. Germline trimming cut 5 bases from V and 1 base from J; bases unmatched to any gene: 6. CDR3 protein: CASSRTGAGTDTQYF. CDR3 in DNA: TGTGCCAGCAGCCGCACAGGGGCGGGCACAGATACGCAGTATTTT. The variable domain in full, completed from reference TRBV7-6 and TRBJ2-3, reads GAGVSQSPRYKVTKRGQDVALRCDPISGHVSLYWYRQALGQGPEFLTYFNYEAQQDKSGLPNDRFSAERPEGSISTLTIQRTEQRDSAMYRCASSRTGAGTDTQYFGPGTRLTVL.

The gene calls are TRBV19 and TRBJ2-5; 12 bases line up with TRBD2. The germline gives CDR1 LNHDA, CDR2 SQIVND (reference sequence). The CDR3 runs 15 residues. V lost 4 bases, J lost 6 bases, and 6 bases stayed unmatched. The CDR3 here is CASSTASGGAKTQYF. CDR3 DNA: TGTGCCAGTAGTACGGCTAGCGGGGGGGCCAAGACCCAGTACTTC.

The V gene is TRBV10-2, the J gene TRBJ2-3, with D uncertain. Trimming removed 4 bases from V and 5 bases from J, with 10 bases in between. This CDR3 has 13 residues. Germline V lookup: CDR1 WSHSY, CDR2 SAAADI. The CDR3 DNA is TGCGCCAGCAGTGGGCGCGGTGGAGATACGCAGTATTTT. It specifies CASSGRGGDTQYF.

The rearrangement links TRBV15 to TRBJ2-1; 9 bases are a match to TRBD2. CDR3 size: 16 residues. The V and J ends lost 0 bases and 6 bases, in that order; junction bases with no gene match: 6. CDR1 LNHNV and CDR2 YYDKDF come from the germline V gene (reference sequence). As DNA, the CDR3 is TGTGCCACCAGCAGAGATGGCGGGGGGGCCCGCAATGAGCAGTTCTTC. Its translation is CATSRDGGGARNEQFF.

The rearrangement joins TRBV6-5 to TRBJ2-7, with D unclear. Trimming pared 2 bases from V and 2 bases from J, leaving 7 bases between. The CDR3 loop spans 13 amino acids. Germline V gene sequence: CDR1 MNHEY, CDR2 SVGAGI. CDR3 coding DNA: TGTGCCAGCAGTTACGGTCAGACCTACGAGCAGTACTTC. Protein: CASSYGQTYEQYF.

This rearrangement joins TRBV7-2 to TRBJ1-5; D might be TRBD1 (5 bases). Trimming cost V 3 bases and J 7 bases, with 13 bases left between them. CDR1 SGHTA and CDR2 FQGNSA come from the germline V gene. This CDR3 comprises 14 residues. The CDR3 nucleotides are TGTGCCAGCAGCTTGGTCGGGGCAGGGCAGCCCCAGCATTTT. Its translation: CASSLVGAGQPQHF.

The chain uses TRBV4-1 and TRBJ1-1; weak D call: TRBD1 (5 bases). V lost 4 bases and J lost 5, with 17 bases in between. CDR1 and CDR2 (germline): MGHRA, YSYEKL. The CDR3 extends over 15 amino acids. DNA for the CDR3: TGCGCCAGCAGCCTAGGGAGGGGTTTAGGGACTGAAGCTTTCTTT. This encodes CASSLGRGLGTEAFF.

In this sample, this clone turned up once. This chain joins TRBV29-1 and TRBJ2-3, with TRBD1 matching over 8 bases. Losses at the gene ends were 7 bases for V and 0 bases for J; bases not matched to a gene: 6. Germline lookup yields CDR1 SQVTM and CDR2 ANQGSEA. The CDR3 spans 14 residues. Written as DNA, the CDR3 is TGCAGCGCCGACAGGGGTCCTAGCACAGATACGCAGTATTTT. Translated: CSADRGPSTDTQYF.

The chain is built from TRBV7-2 and TRBJ1-2; D not resolved. This CDR3 is 14 amino acids long. The ends were cut back, 1 base at V and 1 base at J, with 7 bases in the middle. In germline, CDR1 is SGHTA, CDR2 FQGNSA. CDR3 loop: CASSLEGYNYGYTF. The CDR3 bases are TGTGCCAGCAGCTTAGAAGGGTATAACTATGGCTACACCTTC. Supplemented by reference TRBV7-2 and TRBJ1-2, the full variable domain reads GAGVSQSPSNKVTEKGKDVELRCDPISGHTALYWYRQSLGQGLEFLIYFQGNSAPDKSGLPSDRFSAERTGGSVSTLTIQRTQQEDSAVYLCASSLEGYNYGYTFGSGTRLTVV.

This CDR3 reads CASSLIQAHEQYF. The CDR3 region has the DNA TGTGCCAGCAGTTTAATACAGGCCCACGAGCAGTACTTC. V usage is TRBV28 and J usage is TRBJ2-7; D possibly corresponds to TRBD1 (5 bases). V gave up 2 bases and J gave up 5 bases, with 10 bases separating them. The CDR3 runs 13 residues. Germline V lookup: CDR1 MDHEN, CDR2 SYDVKM. The whole variable domain, remainder taken from reference TRBV28 and TRBJ2-7, is DVKVTQSSRYLVKRTGEKVFLECVQDMDHENMFWYRQDPGLGLRLIYFSYDVKMKEKGDIPEGYSVSREKKERFSLILESASTNQTSMYLCASSLIQAHEQYFGPGTRLTVT.

V usage is TRBV9 and J usage is TRBJ2-1, with 9 bases lining up with TRBD2. Germline V gene sequence: CDR1 SGDLS, CDR2 YYNGEE. The CDR3 sequence is 17 residues long. The V gene end was trimmed by 0 bases and the J gene end by 2 bases; junction bases not matched to a gene: 6. CDR3 sequence: CASSVGLRGGAYNEQFF. Here the CDR3 DNA reads TGTGCCAGCAGCGTAGGATTGCGGGGGGGAGCCTACAATGAGCAGTTCTTC.

This chain connects TRBV7-3 to TRBJ2-2, with D possibly matching TRBD2 (5 bases). Germline CDR1 and CDR2: SGHTA and FQGTGA. V was trimmed by 2 bases and J by 5 bases, leaving 12 bases between them. The CDR3 contains 15 residues. In DNA, the CDR3 is TGTGCCAGCAGCTTAGACGGAGAGGGAACCGGGGAGCTGTTTTTT. Translation: CASSLDGEGTGELFF.